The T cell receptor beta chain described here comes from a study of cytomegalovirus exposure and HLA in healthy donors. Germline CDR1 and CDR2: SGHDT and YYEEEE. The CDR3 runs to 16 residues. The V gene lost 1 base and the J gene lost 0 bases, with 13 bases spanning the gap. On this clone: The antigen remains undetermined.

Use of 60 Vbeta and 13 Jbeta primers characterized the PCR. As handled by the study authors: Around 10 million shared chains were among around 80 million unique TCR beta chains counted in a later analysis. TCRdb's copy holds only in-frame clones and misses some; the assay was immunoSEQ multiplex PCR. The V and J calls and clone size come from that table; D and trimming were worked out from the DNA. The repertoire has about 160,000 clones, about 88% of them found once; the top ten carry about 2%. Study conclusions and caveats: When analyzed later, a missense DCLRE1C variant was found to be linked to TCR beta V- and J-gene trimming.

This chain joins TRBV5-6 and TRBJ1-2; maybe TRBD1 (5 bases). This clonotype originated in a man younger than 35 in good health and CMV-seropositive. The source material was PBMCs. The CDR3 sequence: CASSLSFREANYGYTF. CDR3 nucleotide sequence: TGTGCCAGCAGCTTGTCCTTCAGGGAGGCTAACTATGGCTACACCTTC.